The text below deals with one TCR beta chain. This clone appeared once. Its antigen target is currently unknown. One base away there is no much larger clone; base qualities are not given. In the germline V gene, CDR1 corresponds to MDHEN and CDR2 to SYDVKM. After removal of 2 bases from V and 4 bases from J, the junction retains 3 bases not matched to a gene. From its cysteine to its phenylalanine, the CDR3 spans 15 amino acids. Of all the DNA, just the CDR3 is kept, 45 bases in frame from base 1. The record originates from a study of blood T cell repertoires in COVID-19 (dated by TCRdb to 2018 to 2021). About the study as a whole: Samples from collaborators originated in the United States, Italy and Spain and spanned both the acute and convalescent phases of COVID-19. The prospective study material was composed of cDNA or gDNA derived from T cells, B-cell-depleted T cells, or PBMCs. Subjects who had been exposed to COVID-19, were actively infected with it, or had recovered from it provided the deeply sampled blood TCRbeta repertoires that made up the dataset. The repertoires were released in a freely available public database meant as a resource for research on the immune response to SARS-CoV-2. Samples came from the ongoing ImmuneRACE study (first 160 participants) plus 1,254 subjects from 6 global collaborators. A de-identified subject ID, COVID-19 status, age in years and sex were almost always included in the sample metadata. Where HLA class I and class II types were available, the types were taken from metadata supplied by the sample provider, not from assay-based typing. Broad study findings and their caveats: How much clinical and demographic metadata was included differed by source and by participant, and the metadata was provided uncurated.

In the prospective study, participants were roughly 18 to 89 years old, resided in 20 to 30 geographic areas of the United States, and were enrolled through a virtual design. In the prospective study, cohorts were assigned on the basis of participant-reported clinical history obtained from a screening survey and a study questionnaire. Exposed participants had been in contact, within 2 weeks of entering the study, with a person who had a PCR-confirmed or clinician-diagnosed case of COVID-19. In the prospective study, whole blood, serum and a nasopharyngeal or oropharyngeal swab were collected from each participant by mobile phlebotomists. Additional blood draws and questionnaires over an approximately 2-month period could optionally be provided by prospective study participants. Prospective study blood samples were shipped either frozen or at room temperature before DNA extraction. The immunoSEQ Assay, a bias-controlled multiplex PCR, was used to amplify TCRbeta CDR3 regions from genomic DNA. The study's own analysis went as follows. Nucleated cell counts per sample were estimated from amplification of reference gene primers within the assay. Sequence reads were collapsed and filtered to measure the absolute abundance of every unique TCRbeta CDR3 rearrangement. Productive Simpson clonality was computed per sample as the square root of Simpson's diversity index over productive rearrangements. This is the immuneACCESS table as TCRdb keeps it, with only in-frame sequences that have V and J called. A part of the clones is gone; compared with another copy, unresolved V genes explain less than half, and the rest is unexplained. D and trimming come from the DNA, and the V and J calls and clone size come from that table. For this sample the table gives about 260,000 clones, of which around nine tenths were detected only once. The ten most abundant clones make up 2.5% to 3.5% of the sample.

Specimen: PBMCs or T cells enriched from blood (not recorded which). The TCR comes from a woman between 35 and 50 years old who had been exposed to COVID-19. Rearrangement joined TRBV28 to TRBJ1-5, with 9 bases matching TRBD1. The bases read TGTGCCAGCAGTTTAGGGACAGGGCTGAATCAGCCCCAGCATTTT. It translates as CASSLGTGLNQPQHF.